Following are 26 T cell receptor beta chains from one sample sequenced in a study of PD-L1 blockade in urothelial cancer. Some clones are missing from TCRdb's copy, which holds only in-frame ones; the method was immunoSEQ multiplex PCR. The sample lists about 52,000 clones; 70% to 80% were seen once. The sample was PBMCs, taken around atezolizumab (anti-PD-L1) treatment. The receptors were sampled from a man between 65 and 79 years old with urothelial cancer.

This clone occurred a few times. V usage is TRBV6-5 and J usage is TRBJ1-1; D uncertain. Looked up from germline, CDR1 is MNHEY and CDR2 is SVGAGI. V was shortened by 6 bases and J by 1 base, with 9 bases between the two germline ends. CDR3 length: 13 residues. CDR3 in amino acids: CASSERENTEAFF. Here the CDR3 DNA reads TGTGCCAGCAGCGAAAGAGAGAACACTGAAGCTTTCTTT.

The chain couples TRBV7-9 to TRBJ2-2; D possibly corresponds to TRBD2 (6 bases). Germline V CDR1 and CDR2: SEHNR, FQNEAQ (reference sequence). CDR3 length: 13 residues. V was pared by 3 bases and J by 5 bases, with 7 bases between. The CDR3 bases are TGTGCCAGCAGCTTTGCGGGGACCGGGGAGCTGTTTTTT. This sequence encodes CASSFAGTGELFF.

The chain links TRBV1 to TRBJ1-5. TRBV1 is reported as a pseudogene. CDR3 length: 16 amino acids. CDR3 in amino acids: CTSSPLLNSGNQPQHF. CDR3 in DNA: TGCACCAGCAGCCCACTTTTGAATAGTGGCAATCAGCCCCAGCATTTT.

V and J are TRBV7-2 and TRBJ2-1, with 7 positions matching TRBD1. Trimming at V came to 5 bases and at J to 14 bases, leaving 9 bases not matched to a gene. Germline V gene data show CDR1 as SGHTA and CDR2 as FQGNSA. The CDR3 sequence is 12 residues long. DNA of the CDR3: TGTGCCAGCAGCCTCGGGACAGTCCACGAGTTCTTC. This sequence encodes CASSLGTVHEFF.

This clone has just one count. This rearrangement joins TRBV5-4 to TRBJ1-4, with 7 bases identical to TRBD1. CDR1 is SGHNT, CDR2 YYREEE, per germline (reference sequence). The CDR3 covers 14 residues. V was clipped by 3 bases and J by 8 bases; unmatched bases: 7. DNA for the CDR3: TGTGCCAGCAGCTCGGGCAGGGGGGACGAAAAACTGTTTTTT. This sequence encodes CASSSGRGDEKLFF.

This chain joins TRBV4-2 and TRBJ2-2; 11 positions agree with TRBD2. The CDR3 spans 16 residues. Germline V gives CDR1 LGHNA, CDR2 YNFKEQ. The trim removed 2 bases at V and 6 bases at J, leaving 5 bases unmatched. CDR3 region: CASSQLAGGSSGELFF. The CDR3 DNA is TGTGCCAGCAGCCAACTAGCGGGGGGAAGTTCCGGGGAGCTGTTTTTT.

This clone has a handful of counts. V usage is TRBV27 and J usage is TRBJ1-1, with no clear D. Trimming stripped 2 bases from V and 3 bases from J, with 7 bases between. From germline, CDR1 is MNHEY and CDR2 SMNVEV (reference sequence). The CDR3 is 13 residues long. This CDR3 reads CASSLTRYTEAFF. The CDR3 bases are TGTGCCAGCAGTTTAACCAGGTACACTGAAGCTTTCTTT.

The chain combines TRBV27 with TRBJ1-2, with 7 bases that match TRBD1. Germline CDR1 and CDR2: MNHEY and SMNVEV (reference sequence). The CDR3 length is 13 residues. With V trimmed by 5 bases and J by 13 bases, 13 bases remained unmatched. The CDR3 bases are TGTGCCAGCAGTACCGGGACAGACCGAGTAGGCACCTTC. Its translation is CASSTGTDRVGTF.

The CDR3 is CASSYSGRNRPTEAFF. As DNA, the CDR3 is TGTGCCAGCAGTTACTCAGGGAGGAATAGACCCACTGAAGCTTTCTTT. The rearrangement links TRBV6-5 to TRBJ1-1, with D unresolved. Looked up from germline, CDR1 is MNHEY and CDR2 is SVGAGI. The CDR3 is 16 residues long. V lost 0 bases to trimming and J lost 4 bases, with 15 bases between them.

This clone is labeled as medium-sized. The V gene is TRBV2, the J gene TRBJ2-1, with 10 bases lining up with TRBD2. The CDR3 covers 16 residues. In germline, CDR1 is SNHLY, CDR2 FYNNEI. V was pared by 4 bases and J by 0 bases, with 3 bases of the junction left unmatched. CDR3 sequence reads: CASSGGLASSYNEQFF. CDR3 nucleotide sequence: TGTGCCAGCAGTGGGGGACTAGCGAGCTCCTACAATGAGCAGTTCTTC. Full variable domain (remainder filled in from reference TRBV2 and TRBJ2-1): EPEVTQTPSHQVTQMGQEVILRCVPISNHLYFYWYRQILGQKVEFLVSFYNNEISEKSEIFDDQFSVERPDGSNFTLKIRSTKLEDSAMYFCASSGGLASSYNEQFFGPGTRLTVL.

The chain combines TRBV7-2 with TRBJ2-4, with 14 bases fitting TRBD2. CDR1 SGHTA and CDR2 FQGNSA come from the germline V gene. The CDR3 has 14 amino acids. J lost 7 bases, V lost 5 bases, and 1 base had no gene match. CDR3 region: CASSGTSGSNIQYF. The DNA for the CDR3 is TGTGCCAGCAGCGGGACTAGCGGGAGTAACATTCAGTACTTC.

The chain links TRBV2 to TRBJ1-2; D gene uncertain. The ends were cut back, 4 bases at V and 5 bases at J, with 14 bases in the middle. From germline, CDR1 is SNHLY and CDR2 FYNNEI. The CDR3 sequence is 14 residues long. CDR3 sequence: CASSVENLKYGYTF. The CDR3 nucleotides read TGTGCCAGCAGTGTGGAGAATCTTAAGTATGGCTACACCTTC.

The chain carries TRBV30 and TRBJ2-7; 11 bases agree with TRBD1. Germline V gene lookup returns CDR1 GTSNPN and CDR2 SVGIG (reference sequence). The trim removed 1 base at V and 7 bases at J, leaving 3 bases unmatched. The CDR3 spans 13 residues. The CDR3 is CAWSGDRGREQYF. CDR3 in DNA: TGTGCCTGGAGTGGGGACAGGGGGAGGGAGCAGTACTTC.

The genes are TRBV5-6 and TRBJ1-6; 7 bases agree with TRBD1. J was trimmed by 2 bases and V by 1 base; bases with no gene match: 3. Looked up from germline, CDR1 is SGHDT and CDR2 is YYEEEE. The CDR3 is 16 amino acids. CDR3 sequence: CASSLRQGPYNSPLHF. CDR3 in DNA: TGTGCCAGCAGCTTGCGACAGGGCCCCTATAATTCACCCCTCCACTTT.

The rearrangement uses TRBV5-5 and TRBJ2-3, with 12 positions matching TRBD2. Per the germline V gene, CDR1 is SGHKS and CDR2 is YYEKEE (reference sequence). The CDR3 totals 16 residues. The V segment lost 4 bases and the J segment 2 bases; nucleotides outside the gene matches: 5. The CDR3 sequence is CASSALAGGFTDTQYF. CDR3 DNA: TGTGCCAGCAGCGCCCTAGCGGGGGGGTTCACAGATACGCAGTATTTT.

The gene calls are TRBV7-6 and TRBJ2-7; unclear D gene. V shed 0 bases and J shed 2 bases, with 11 bases lying between them. This CDR3 spans 15 amino acids. The germline gives CDR1 SGHVS, CDR2 FNYEAQ. The CDR3 loop is CASSLASGITYEQYF. The CDR3, as DNA: TGTGCCAGCAGCTTAGCGTCAGGTATTACCTACGAGCAGTACTTC.

This clone was detected once. The chain has TRBV28 and TRBJ2-7, with 7 bases lining up with TRBD1. Germline CDR1 and CDR2: MDHEN and SYDVKM. This CDR3 is 15 amino acids long. The trim removed 6 bases at V and 2 bases at J, leaving 10 bases unmatched. The CDR3 DNA is TGTGCCAGCAGCCTCAGTTGGACAGGCCCCTACGAGCAGTACTTC. Translation gives CASSLSWTGPYEQYF.

The chain links TRBV5-5 to TRBJ2-7; perhaps TRBD2 as D (5 bases). Trimming took off 2 bases at V and 2 bases at J, with 11 bases between the two ends. Germline CDR1 and CDR2: SGHKS and YYEKEE (reference sequence). There are 14 residues in the CDR3. CDR3 nucleotides: TGTGCCAGCAGCTTACGTAGCGCCACCTACGAGCAGTACTTC. Residues: CASSLRSATYEQYF.

This chain joins TRBV11-2 and TRBJ2-1; no definite D call. The germline V and J ends were trimmed by 0 bases and 10 bases, with 13 bases remaining between them. CDR1 is SGHAT, CDR2 FQNNGV, per germline. This CDR3 contains 14 residues. This CDR3 reads CASSLDTKFGEQFF. CDR3 bases: TGTGCCAGCAGCTTAGATACTAAGTTTGGCGAGCAGTTCTTC.

The chain links TRBV27 to TRBJ2-3; D possibly corresponds to TRBD2 (6 bases). The CDR3 covers 16 residues. V lost 6 bases to trimming and J lost 4 bases, with 20 bases between them. CDR1 and CDR2 from the germline V gene are MNHEY and SMNVEV (reference sequence). The CDR3 region has the DNA TGTGCCAGCAGCCCTTTCACGGGAGTTGGGGCAGATACGCAGTATTTT. Translated, it gives CASSPFTGVGADTQYF.

The chain has TRBV7-9 and TRBJ2-3; tentatively, D is TRBD2 (6 bases). V lost 8 bases and J 0 bases, leaving 12 bases between the germline ends. The germline V gene has CDR1 SEHNR and CDR2 FQNEAQ (reference sequence). The CDR3 totals 14 residues. The CDR3 protein is CASRLVPSTDTQYF. The CDR3 DNA sequence: TGTGCCAGCCGACTAGTACCTAGCACAGATACGCAGTATTTT.

This clone came up a few times. The chain couples TRBV27 to TRBJ1-2; D remains unclear. Per germline, CDR1 MNHEY and CDR2 SMNVEV (reference sequence). CDR3 length: 13 residues. Trimming removed 3 bases at V and 4 bases at J, with 9 bases between. The CDR3 nucleotides are TGTGCCAGCAGTTTTCGGGGAGCCTATGGCTACACCTTC. It yields the protein CASSFRGAYGYTF.

About this clone: One end of the junction does not line up with germline, which may come from a read error. The rearrangement links TRBV9 to TRBJ2-3, with D unclear. From germline, CDR1 is SGDLS and CDR2 YYNGEE. This CDR3 is 15 amino acids long. CDR3 DNA: TGTGCCGGCAGCGTAGAGGTGCGGCGGACAGATACGCAGTATTTT. Its protein is CAGSVEVRRTDTQYF.

The chain is built from TRBV19 and TRBJ2-7; D not certain. CDR3 length: 14 amino acids. From germline, CDR1 is LNHDA and CDR2 SQIVND (reference sequence). Trimming took off 5 bases at V and 0 bases at J, with 11 bases between the two ends. CDR3 sequence reads: CASSGQVNSYEQYF. As DNA, the CDR3 is TGTGCCAGTAGTGGGCAGGTTAACTCCTACGAGCAGTACTTC.

The sample holds many counts of this clone. The chain employs TRBV15 and TRBJ1-2; D gene unclear. CDR1 and CDR2 from the germline V gene are LNHNV and YYDKDF (reference sequence). V was shortened by 0 bases and J by 4 bases, with 9 bases between the two germline ends. The CDR3 has 14 residues. In DNA, the CDR3 is TGTGCCACCAGCAGAGAAGTAACAAGCTATGGCTACACCTTC. Protein: CATSREVTSYGYTF.

J is TRBJ1-1 and V is TRBV5-1; maybe TRBD1 (5 bases). V was trimmed by 0 bases and J by 1 base, leaving 7 bases between them. The CDR3 has 14 residues. Per the germline V gene, CDR1 is SGHRS and CDR2 is YFSETQ. This CDR3 reads CASSLGRANTEAFF. The CDR3 nucleotides are TGCGCCAGCAGCTTGGGCAGGGCGAACACTGAAGCTTTCTTT.